This record looks at one TCR beta chain sequence and its context. This specimen comes from a study of blood T cell repertoires in COVID-19. Original methodology: Amplification from reference gene primers served as the basis for estimated nucleated cell counts. This table comes from immunoSEQ multiplex PCR, and its TCRdb copy is limited to in-frame clones, with some not included. That table supplies the V and J calls and clone size; D and trimming were determined from the DNA. Of fewer than 65,000 clones in the sample, around 80% were seen once. V was clipped by 2 bases and J by 2 bases, with 9 bases between them. Germline V CDR1 and CDR2: GTSNPN, SVGIG (reference sequence). The CDR3 contains 13 residues.

The rearrangement joins TRBV30 to TRBJ2-5; no clear D. The sample taken for sequencing was peripheral blood. This TCR was recovered from a man in his 70s with acute or convalescent COVID-19. CDR3 DNA sequence: TGTGCCTGGAGTTGGGCCAGACAAGAGACCCAGTACTTC. It translates to CAWSWARQETQYF. Combining the CDR3 with reference TRBV30 and TRBJ2-5 gives the whole variable domain SQTIHQWPATLVQPVGSPLSLECTVEGTSNPNLYWYRQAAGRGLQLLFYSVGIGQISSEVPQNLSASRPQDRQFILSSKKLLLSDSGFYLCAWSWARQETQYFGPGTRLLVL.